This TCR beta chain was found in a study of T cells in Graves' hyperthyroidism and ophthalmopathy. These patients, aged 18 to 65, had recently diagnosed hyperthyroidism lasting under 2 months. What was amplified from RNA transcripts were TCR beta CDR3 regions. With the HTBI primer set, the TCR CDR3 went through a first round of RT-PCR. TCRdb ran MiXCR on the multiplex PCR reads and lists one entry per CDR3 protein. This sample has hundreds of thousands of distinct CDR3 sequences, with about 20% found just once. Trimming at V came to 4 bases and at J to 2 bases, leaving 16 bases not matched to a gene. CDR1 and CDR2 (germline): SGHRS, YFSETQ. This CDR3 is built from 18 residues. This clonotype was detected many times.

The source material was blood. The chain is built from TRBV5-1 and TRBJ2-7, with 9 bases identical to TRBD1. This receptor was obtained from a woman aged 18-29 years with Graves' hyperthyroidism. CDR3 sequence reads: CASSLPGTGTLTTYEQYF. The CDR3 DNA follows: TGCGCCAGCAGCCTACCCGGGACAGGGACCTTAACTACCTACGAGCAGTACTTC. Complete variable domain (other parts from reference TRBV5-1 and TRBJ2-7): KAGVTQTPRYLIKTRGQQVTLSCSPISGHRSVSWYQQTPGQGLQFLFEYFSETQRNKGNFPGRFSGRQFSNSRSEMNVSTLELGDSALYLCASSLPGTGTLTTYEQYFGPGTRLTVT.